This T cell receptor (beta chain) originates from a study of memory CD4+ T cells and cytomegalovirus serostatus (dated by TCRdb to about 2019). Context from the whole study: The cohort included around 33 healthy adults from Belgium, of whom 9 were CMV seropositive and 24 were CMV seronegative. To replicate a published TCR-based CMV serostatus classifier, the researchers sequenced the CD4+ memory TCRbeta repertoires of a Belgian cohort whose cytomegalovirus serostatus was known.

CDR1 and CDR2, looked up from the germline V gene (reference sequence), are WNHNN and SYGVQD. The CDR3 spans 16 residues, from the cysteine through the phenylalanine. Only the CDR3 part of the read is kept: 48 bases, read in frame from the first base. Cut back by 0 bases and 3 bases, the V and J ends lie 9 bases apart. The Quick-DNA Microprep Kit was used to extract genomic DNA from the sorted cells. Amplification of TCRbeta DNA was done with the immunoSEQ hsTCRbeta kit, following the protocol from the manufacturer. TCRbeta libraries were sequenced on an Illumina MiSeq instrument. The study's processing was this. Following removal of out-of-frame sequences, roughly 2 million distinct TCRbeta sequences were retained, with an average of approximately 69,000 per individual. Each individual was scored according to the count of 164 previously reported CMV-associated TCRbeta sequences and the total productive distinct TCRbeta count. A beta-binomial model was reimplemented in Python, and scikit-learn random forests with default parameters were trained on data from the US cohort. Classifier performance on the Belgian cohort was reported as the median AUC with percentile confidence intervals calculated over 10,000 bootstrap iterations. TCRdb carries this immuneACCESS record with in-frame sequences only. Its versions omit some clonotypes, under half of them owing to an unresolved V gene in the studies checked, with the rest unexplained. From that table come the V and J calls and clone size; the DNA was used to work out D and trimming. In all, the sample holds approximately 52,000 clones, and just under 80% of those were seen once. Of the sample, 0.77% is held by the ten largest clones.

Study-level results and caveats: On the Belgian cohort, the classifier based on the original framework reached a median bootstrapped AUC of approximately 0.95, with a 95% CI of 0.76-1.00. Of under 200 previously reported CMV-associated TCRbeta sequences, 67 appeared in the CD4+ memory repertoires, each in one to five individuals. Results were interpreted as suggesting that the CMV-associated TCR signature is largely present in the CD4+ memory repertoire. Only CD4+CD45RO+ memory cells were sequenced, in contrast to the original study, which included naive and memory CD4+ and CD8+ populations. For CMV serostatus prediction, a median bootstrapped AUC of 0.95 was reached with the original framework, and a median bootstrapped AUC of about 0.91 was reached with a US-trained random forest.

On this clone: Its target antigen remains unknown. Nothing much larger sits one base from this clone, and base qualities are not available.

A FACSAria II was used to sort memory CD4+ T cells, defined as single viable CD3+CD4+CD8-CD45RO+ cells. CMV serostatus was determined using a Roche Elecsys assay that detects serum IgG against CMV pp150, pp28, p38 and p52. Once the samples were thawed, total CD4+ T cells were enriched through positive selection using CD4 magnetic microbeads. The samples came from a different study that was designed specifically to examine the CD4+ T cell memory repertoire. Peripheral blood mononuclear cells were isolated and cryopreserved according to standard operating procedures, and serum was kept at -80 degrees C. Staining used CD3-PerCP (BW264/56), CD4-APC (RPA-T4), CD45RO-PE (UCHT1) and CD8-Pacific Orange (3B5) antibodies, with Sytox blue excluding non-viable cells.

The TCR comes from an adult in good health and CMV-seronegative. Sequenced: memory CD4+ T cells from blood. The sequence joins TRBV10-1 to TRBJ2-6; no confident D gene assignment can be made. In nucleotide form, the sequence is TGCGCCAGCAGTGAGTCTATATGGTTTGGGGCCAACGTCCTGACTTTC. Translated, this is CASSESIWFGANVLTF.